Following are 29 T cell receptor beta chains from one sample sequenced in a study of CD8+ T cells in alopecia areata. The treatment: oral pan-JAK inhibitor, 5-10 mg twice daily. Specimens obtained from alopecia areata patients comprised lesional scalp punch biopsies and peripheral blood. In each case, RNA was isolated and then reverse transcribed into cDNA as the sequencing template. Profiled with immunoSEQ multiplex PCR; TCRdb holds only in-frame clones, not every one. The sample has under 6,500 clones, roughly 61% seen once. Sequencing used skin, obtained between weeks 30 and 35, from a patient treated with tofacitinib. These receptors were taken from a human donor with alopecia areata.

A remark on this clone: This same CDR3 is encoded by further DNA sequences in the sample. The chain recombines TRBV5-4 with TRBJ1-1; D unresolved. CDR1 is SGHNT, CDR2 YYREEE, per germline (reference sequence). This CDR3 spans 13 amino acids. V gave up 0 bases and J gave up 11 bases, with 14 bases separating them. The CDR3 reads CASSLGAGLEAFF. CDR3 in DNA: TGTGCCAGCAGCTTGGGGGCAGGCCTCGAGGCTTTCTTT.

The CDR3, as DNA: TGTGCCAGCAGTGGAGGGGGTTATGGCTACACCTTC. Its translation: CASSGGGYGYTF. The chain employs TRBV6-5 and TRBJ1-2, with a tentative D call TRBD1 (6 bases). Trimming shortened V by 5 bases and J by 5 bases, and 9 bases separated the two germline ends. The CDR3 is 12 amino acids. Germline V gene data show CDR1 as MNHEY and CDR2 as SVGAGI.

This clone was counted a few times. The chain carries TRBV6-5 and TRBJ1-2; possible D gene TRBD1, 5 bases. The CDR3 length is 13 residues. Deletions cut 2 bases from V and 7 bases from J, with 11 bases between. In germline, CDR1 is MNHEY, CDR2 SVGAGI. The CDR3 coding sequence is TGTGCCAGCAGTTACATCGGGGGGGGTGGCTACACCTTC. This gives the protein CASSYIGGGGYTF.

The J gene is TRBJ2-1, the V gene TRBV19; 7 bases align to TRBD1. The V segment lost 1 base and the J segment 4 bases; nucleotides outside the gene matches: 7. CDR1 and CDR2 (germline): LNHDA, SQIVND (reference sequence). The CDR3 length is 16 residues. The chain's CDR3 is CASSIVAGQVYNEQFF. The CDR3 region has the DNA TGTGCCAGTAGTATAGTCGCTGGACAGGTTTACAATGAGCAGTTCTTC.

This clone was counted between two and nine times. V and J are TRBV11-2 and TRBJ2-1; the D gene is possibly TRBD1 (5 bases). V was clipped by 1 base and J by 10 bases, with 11 bases between them. This CDR3 spans 13 amino acids. Germline V gene sequence: CDR1 SGHAT, CDR2 FQNNGV. The CDR3 reads CASSLGQGWEQFF. In DNA, the CDR3 is TGTGCCAGCAGCTTAGGCCAGGGCTGGGAGCAGTTCTTC.

The chain is built from TRBV2 and TRBJ1-2; TRBD1 agrees at 9 bases. The V gene end was trimmed by 4 bases and the J gene end by 7 bases; junction bases not matched to a gene: 4. The CDR3 runs 13 residues. The germline V gene encodes CDR1 SNHLY and CDR2 FYNNEI. The CDR3 sequence is CASSGDREGGYTF. The DNA for the CDR3 is TGTGCCAGCAGTGGGGACAGGGAAGGTGGCTACACCTTC.

This clone was seen more than once but under ten times. The V and J genes are TRBV5-1 and TRBJ2-3, with TRBD2 matching 8 bases. Germline V gene data show CDR1 as SGHRS and CDR2 as YFSETQ. V was clipped by 5 bases and J by 6 bases; unmatched bases: 5. The length of the CDR3 is 13 residues. Here the CDR3 DNA reads TGCGCCAGCAGTAGGGCGGGGGGCGATACGCAGTATTTT. It codes for CASSRAGGDTQYF.

The chain uses TRBV30 and TRBJ1-6, with TRBD1 as a possible D gene (5 bases). The ends were cut back, 5 bases at V and 10 bases at J, with 18 bases in the middle. Germline lookup yields CDR1 GTSNPN and CDR2 SVGIG (reference sequence). The CDR3 covers 14 residues. In DNA form, the CDR3 reads TGTGCCTGGGGGACGGTCCCAGGAACGTCACCCCTCCACTTT. This encodes CAWGTVPGTSPLHF.

J is TRBJ1-4 and V is TRBV5-5, with TRBD1 identical over 8 bases. V dropped 9 bases and J dropped 0; count of bases not matched to a gene: 4. CDR3 size: 14 residues. Germline CDR1 SGHKS, CDR2 YYEKEE (reference sequence). DNA for the CDR3: TGTGCCACGGACAGGGTCGCAACTAATGAAAAACTGTTTTTT. Translated: CATDRVATNEKLFF.

As for this clone: Other DNA sequences from this sample encode an identical CDR3 as well. The chain couples TRBV2 to TRBJ2-1, with TRBD2 matching 9 bases. The CDR3 runs 16 residues. Germline lookup yields CDR1 SNHLY and CDR2 FYNNEI. V lost 1 base and J lost 4; bases outside the gene matches: 5. The CDR3 DNA reads as TGTGCCAGCAGTGAAGTACGACTAGCGGTTTACAATGAGCAGTTCTTC. Translating it yields CASSEVRLAVYNEQFF.

The chain employs TRBV6-1 and TRBJ2-1, with a weak D call TRBD1 (6 bases). Trimming took 1 base from V and 4 from J, leaving 14 bases between them. The germline CDR1 and CDR2 sequences are MNHNS and SASEGT. CDR3 length: 16 residues. CDR3 sequence (DNA): TGTGCCAGCAGTGAAGGGGGGCAGGGGTATTACAATGAGCAGTTCTTC. Protein product: CASSEGGQGYYNEQFF.

The V gene is TRBV25-1, the J gene TRBJ2-1; a possible D gene is TRBD2 (5 bases). The CDR3 extends over 14 amino acids. From germline, CDR1 is MGHDK and CDR2 SYGVNS. V shed 2 bases and J shed 4 bases, with 9 bases lying between them. The CDR3 here is CASSETGLYNEQFF. The CDR3, as DNA: TGTGCCAGCAGTGAAACTGGACTTTACAATGAGCAGTTCTTC.

The rearrangement joins TRBV14 to TRBJ1-3, with TRBD1 matching over 8 bases. CDR1 and CDR2 from the germline V gene are SGHDN and FVKESK. The CDR3 is made up of 18 amino acids. The V segment lost 4 bases and the J segment 0 bases; nucleotides outside the gene matches: 11. CDR3 sequence reads: CASSRNYPRGLSGNTIYF. In nucleotides, the CDR3 is TGTGCCAGCAGCCGGAACTACCCCAGGGGGCTCTCTGGAAACACCATATATTTT.

In DNA form, the CDR3 reads TGTGCCAGCACCAATCTTGCGGGACAGGGTACCGACAATGAGCAGTTCTTC. This gives the protein CASTNLAGQGTDNEQFF. V gene TRBV7-9 combines with J gene TRBJ2-1; 9 positions agree with TRBD1. V was pared by 7 bases and J by 5 bases, with 15 bases of the junction left unmatched. CDR1 is SEHNR and CDR2 is FQNEAQ in the germline V gene (reference sequence). The CDR3 has 17 residues.

This clone has more than one count but fewer than ten. The chain uses TRBV6-5 and TRBJ1-1, with no clear D. V was pared by 5 bases and J by 3 bases, with 13 bases between. The length of the CDR3 is 14 residues. The germline V gene has CDR1 MNHEY and CDR2 SVGAGI. The CDR3 bases are TGTGCCAGCAGTCAGAGTAACGTGGACACTGAAGCTTTCTTT. This encodes CASSQSNVDTEAFF.

The CDR3 DNA reads as TGTGCCAGCAGGACTAGCGGGGGAGTCGGTACGCAGTATTTT. This encodes CASRTSGGVGTQYF. The V call is TRBV2, the J call TRBJ2-3; 12 bases align to TRBD2. Per germline, CDR1 SNHLY and CDR2 FYNNEI. CDR3 length: 14 residues. The junction had 6 bases not matched to a gene; V was cut back by 6 bases and J by 8 bases.

This chain joins TRBV13 and TRBJ2-7, with a possible D match to TRBD2 (6 bases). The CDR3 extends over 13 amino acids. The V gene lost 5 bases and the J gene lost 9 bases, with 17 bases spanning the gap. Looked up from germline, CDR1 is PRHDT and CDR2 is FYEKMQ (reference sequence). The CDR3: CASSPRQGGRQYF. For the CDR3, the DNA is TGTGCCAGCAGCCCGAGGCAGGGAGGAAGGCAGTACTTC.

Only a few counts were recorded for this clone. The rearrangement links TRBV11-2 to TRBJ2-5; D perhaps matches TRBD2 (6 bases). Trimming stripped 3 bases from V and 4 bases from J, with 9 bases between. The CDR3 length is 13 residues. Germline-derived CDR1 and CDR2 are SGHAT and FQNNGV. The CDR3 sequence: CASSFGGAETQYF. Written as DNA, the CDR3 is TGTGCCAGCAGCTTTGGAGGGGCAGAGACCCAGTACTTC.

The CDR3 DNA sequence: TGCGCCAGCAGCTTGAGGCCGGAAGACACAGATACGCAGTATTTT. This gives the protein CASSLRPEDTDTQYF. V gene TRBV5-1 combines with J gene TRBJ2-3; no definite D call. Trimming took 1 base from V and 2 from J, leaving 11 bases between them. Germline V gene data show CDR1 as SGHRS and CDR2 as YFSETQ. This CDR3 region has 15 residues.

In the case of this clone: This CDR3 fails to terminate in the conserved phenylalanine or tryptophan, so it likely reflects a read error. The chain joins TRBV9 to TRBJ1-2; tentatively, D is TRBD1 (5 bases). The germline V and J ends were trimmed by 1 base and 1 base, with 20 bases remaining between them. This CDR3 has 18 amino acids. Per the germline V gene, CDR1 is SGDLS and CDR2 is YYNGEE. CDR3 amino acids: CASSVPAGRGIFNYGYTS. CDR3 DNA: TGTGCCAGCAGCGTACCGGCGGGGCGAGGAATTTTTAACTATGGCTACACCTCC.

This clone showed up just once. The chain uses TRBV11-3 and TRBJ2-3; D is unclear. CDR3 size: 10 residues. Germline lookup yields CDR1 SGHNT and CDR2 YENEEA. Between the trimmed V and J ends, which lost 5 bases and 9 bases, there was a span of 6 bases. Here the CDR3 reads CASSARTQYF. The CDR3 nucleotides are TGTGCCAGCAGCGCCAGGACGCAGTATTTT.

The rearrangement uses TRBV5-4 and TRBJ1-2; TRBD1 aligns across 9 bases. CDR3 length: 16 residues. J gave up 4 bases and V 4 bases, and 11 bases lay outside the gene matches. Germline V gene lookup returns CDR1 SGHNT and CDR2 YYREEE (reference sequence). CDR3 region: CASSNLDRGRSYGYTF. CDR3 bases: TGTGCCAGCAGCAACCTGGACAGGGGCAGGTCCTATGGCTACACCTTC.

V is TRBV7-3 and J is TRBJ2-7; 8 nucleotides agree with TRBD2. This CDR3 region has 15 residues. Trimming cost V 2 bases and J 6 bases; bases outside gene matches: 9. Germline lookup yields CDR1 SGHTA and CDR2 FQGTGA. The CDR3 sequence is CASSLFSGGLLEQYF. In DNA, the CDR3 is TGTGCCAGCAGCTTATTCAGCGGGGGCTTACTCGAGCAGTACTTC.

This clone was detected a few times. This chain joins TRBV4-3 and TRBJ1-2; 7 nucleotides agree with TRBD1. J gave up 2 bases and V 3 bases, and 6 bases lay outside the gene matches. The CDR3 consists of 15 residues. Germline V gene sequence: CDR1 LGHNA, CDR2 YSLEER. Here the CDR3 DNA reads TGCGCCAGCAGCCATCCCTCGACAGGGAACTATGGCTACACCTTC. Residues: CASSHPSTGNYGYTF.

The V gene is TRBV7-5, the J gene TRBJ2-3; TRBD2, as called in the table, went unchecked against the DNA. TRBV7-5 constitutes a pseudogene. The CDR3 is made up of 13 amino acids. CDR3: CASSEGHRDTQYF. The CDR3, as DNA: TGTGCCAGCAGCGAGGGCCACCGGGATACGCAGTATTTT.

This clone has just a few counts. V is TRBV6-5 and J is TRBJ2-7; D tentatively fits TRBD1 or TRBD2 (5 bases each). V was shortened by 4 bases and J by 5 bases, with 15 bases between the two germline ends. The V gene's germline CDR1 is MNHEY and CDR2 SVGAGI. CDR3 length: 14 amino acids. CDR3: CASSSPGGKNEQYF. For the CDR3, the DNA is TGTGCCAGCAGTTCGCCTGGGGGAAAGAACGAGCAGTACTTC.

Concerning this clone itself: At one of its ends the junction is not consistent with the germline gene, which may arise from a read error. The chain couples TRBV7-7 to TRBJ2-7; D is undetermined. Germline V gives CDR1 SSHAT, CDR2 FNYEAQ (reference sequence). This CDR3 region has 14 residues. The CDR3 DNA is TGTGCTAGCAGCCCTGGGTACAGTTCCTACGAGCAGTACTTC. It is translated as CASSPGYSSYEQYF.

This clone was recorded a few times. This chain joins TRBV27 and TRBJ1-1; D is perhaps TRBD1 (5 bases). This CDR3 region has 13 residues. Trimming shortened V by 3 bases and J by 5 bases, and 10 bases separated the two germline ends. The germline gives CDR1 MNHEY, CDR2 SMNVEV (reference sequence). This CDR3 reads CASSFGGGTEAFF. CDR3 DNA sequence: TGTGCCAGCAGTTTCGGGGGGGGGACTGAAGCTTTCTTT.

The CDR3 protein is CSVEDGSYEQYF. The CDR3 DNA reads TGCAGCGTTGAAGATGGCAGTTACGAGCAGTACTTC. The chain joins TRBV29-1 to TRBJ2-7; D gene ambiguous. Germline-derived CDR1 and CDR2 are SQVTM and ANQGSEA. CDR3 length: 12 amino acids. The ends were cut back, 0 bases at V and 4 bases at J, with 7 bases in the middle.